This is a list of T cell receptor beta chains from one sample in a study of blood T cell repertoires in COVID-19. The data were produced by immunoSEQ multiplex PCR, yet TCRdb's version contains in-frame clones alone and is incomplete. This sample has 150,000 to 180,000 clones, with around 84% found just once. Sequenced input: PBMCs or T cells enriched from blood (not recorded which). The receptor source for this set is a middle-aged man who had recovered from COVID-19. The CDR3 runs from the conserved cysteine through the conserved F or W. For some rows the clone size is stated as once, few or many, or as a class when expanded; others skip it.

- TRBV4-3 CASSQTLSTEAFF
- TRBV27 CASTGQIDNEQFF
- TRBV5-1 CASSFRPGEGNTEAFF
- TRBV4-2 CASSQGSAGEAYEQYF
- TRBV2 CASSAYRSNYGYTF
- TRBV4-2 CASSQQMGGGETQYF
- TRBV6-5 CASSYQGPGHYSEQYF
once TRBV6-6 CASSYGRGDHEQYF
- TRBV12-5 CASGASGTTGLAGYTF
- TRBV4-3 CASSREDRANTGELFF
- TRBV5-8 CASSLQGNTGELFF
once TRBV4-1 CASSQDAAGLNTEAFF
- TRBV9 CASSWGQNTEAFF
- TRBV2 CASIKDGGGAGELFF
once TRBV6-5 CATRQGFSSPLHF
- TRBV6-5 CASRDSNQPQHF
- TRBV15 CATSTGLAGASDTQYF
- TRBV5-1 CASSRTSGEITQYF
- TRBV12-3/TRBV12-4 CASSSPGDTQYF
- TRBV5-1 CASSLGQGVETQYF